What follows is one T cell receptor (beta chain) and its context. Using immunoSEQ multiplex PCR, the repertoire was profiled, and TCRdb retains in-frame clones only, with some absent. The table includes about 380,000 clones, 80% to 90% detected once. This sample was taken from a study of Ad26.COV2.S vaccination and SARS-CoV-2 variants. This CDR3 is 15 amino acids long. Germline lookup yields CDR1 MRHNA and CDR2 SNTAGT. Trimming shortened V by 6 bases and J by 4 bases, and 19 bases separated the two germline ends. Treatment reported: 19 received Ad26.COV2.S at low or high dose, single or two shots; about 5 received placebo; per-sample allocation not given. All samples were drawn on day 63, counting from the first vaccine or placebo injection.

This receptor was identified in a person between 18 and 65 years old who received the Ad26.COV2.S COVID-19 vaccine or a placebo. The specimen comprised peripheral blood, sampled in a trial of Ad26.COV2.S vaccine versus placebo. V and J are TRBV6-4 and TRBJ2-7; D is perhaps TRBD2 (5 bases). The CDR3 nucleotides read TGTGCCAGCAGCCTATGGGAGTGCCCTTGGTACGAGCAGTACTTC. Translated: CASSLWECPWYEQYF.